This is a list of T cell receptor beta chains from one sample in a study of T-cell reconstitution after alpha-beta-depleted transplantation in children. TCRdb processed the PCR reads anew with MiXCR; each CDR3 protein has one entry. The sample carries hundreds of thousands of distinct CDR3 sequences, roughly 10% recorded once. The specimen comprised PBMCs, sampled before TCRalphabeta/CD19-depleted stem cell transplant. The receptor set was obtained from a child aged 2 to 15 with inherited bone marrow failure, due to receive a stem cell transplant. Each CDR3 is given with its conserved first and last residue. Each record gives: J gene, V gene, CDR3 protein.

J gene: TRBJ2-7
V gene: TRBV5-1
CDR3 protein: CASSSSDPSYEQYF

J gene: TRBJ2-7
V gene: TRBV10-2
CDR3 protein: CASSETTSYEQYF

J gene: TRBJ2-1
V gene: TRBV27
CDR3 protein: CASSYGSANEQFF

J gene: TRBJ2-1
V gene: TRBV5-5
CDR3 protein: CASSFPGRREFF

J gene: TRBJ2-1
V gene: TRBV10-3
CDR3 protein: CAISDSKGQGPNNEQFF

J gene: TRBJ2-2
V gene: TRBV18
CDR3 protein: CASSPIADRTGELFF

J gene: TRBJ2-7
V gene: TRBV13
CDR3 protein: CASSQNRATYEQYF

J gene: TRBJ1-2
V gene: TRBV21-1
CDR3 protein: CARIRTGEGYGYTF

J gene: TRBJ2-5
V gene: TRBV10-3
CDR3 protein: CAISDYRGRLRETQYF

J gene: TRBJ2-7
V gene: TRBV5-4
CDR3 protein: CASSLAEGRHEQYF

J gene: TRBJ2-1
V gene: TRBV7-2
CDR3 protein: CASSQARYNEQFF

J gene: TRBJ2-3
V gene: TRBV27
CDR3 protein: CASSFPGITQYF

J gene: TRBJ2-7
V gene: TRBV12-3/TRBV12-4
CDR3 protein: CASSWGPSAYEQYF

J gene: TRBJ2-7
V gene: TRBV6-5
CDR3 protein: CASSSWREEYEQYF

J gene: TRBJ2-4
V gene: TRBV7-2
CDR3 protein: CASSLGTRKNIQYF

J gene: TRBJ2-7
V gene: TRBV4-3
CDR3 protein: CASSQEFTLPAYEQYF

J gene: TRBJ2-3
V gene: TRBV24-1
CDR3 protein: CATSDQLDPSTDTQYF

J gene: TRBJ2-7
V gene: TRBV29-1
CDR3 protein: CSVQRGLGSYEQYF

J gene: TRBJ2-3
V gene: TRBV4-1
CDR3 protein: CASSQVNGDTQYF

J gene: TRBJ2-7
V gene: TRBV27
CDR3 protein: CASSLLQGAGEQYF